Listed below are T cell receptor beta chains from one sample, sequenced in a study of beta chain features in type 1 diabetes. TCRdb keeps only in-frame clones here, not all; method: immunoSEQ multiplex PCR. The sample yields around 690,000 clones, 9.5% to 15% seen once. The sequenced sample consisted of naive CD4+ T cells from blood. The receptors here all came from a man aged 25-40 years with type 1 diabetes. The CDR3 runs from the conserved cysteine through the conserved F or W. A D gene is named only where the DNA matches it firmly. Clone size is stated in some rows and not others, as once, few, many or a class when expanded.

TRBV6-1	TRBJ1-5	few	NA	CASSGTVNSNQPQHF	TGTGCCAGCAGTGGGACGGTTAATAGCAATCAGCCCCAGCATTTT
TRBV7-2	TRBJ2-1	few	NA	CASTPVSTSYNEQFF	TGTGCCAGCACCCCTGTGTCGACCTCCTACAATGAGCAGTTCTTC
TRBV7-9	TRBJ2-5	NA	TRBD1	CASSLGQGKETQYF	TGTGCCAGCAGCTTGGGACAGGGAAAAGAGACCCAGTACTTC
TRBV28	TRBJ1-2	few	NA	CASSLFVAVSYGYTF	TGTGCCAGCAGTTTATTCGTGGCAGTCTCCTATGGCTACACCTTC
TRBV2	TRBJ2-1	few	NA	CASSELGAGANNEQFF	TGTGCCAGCAGTGAACTTGGGGCGGGGGCCAACAATGAGCAGTTCTTC
TRBV7-9	TRBJ2-5	NA	NA	CASSLGPSRFSQETQYF	TGTGCCAGCAGCTTAGGACCCTCACGCTTTTCCCAAGAGACCCAGTACTTC
TRBV6-1	TRBJ2-3	few	TRBD2	CASSDPSGGQYF	TGTGCCAGCAGTGATCCTAGCGGGGGGCAGTATTTT
TRBV5-1	TRBJ1-5	NA	TRBD1	CASSWGQGGQPQHF	TGCGCCAGCAGCTGGGGACAGGGCGGTCAGCCCCAGCATTTT
TRBV29-1	TRBJ2-1	few	NA	CSVGLDEKQFF	TGCAGCGTTGGACTAGACGAAAAGCAGTTCTTC
TRBV4-3	TRBJ1-4	NA	NA	CASSQGGTPSNEKLFF	TGCGCCAGCAGCCAAGGGGGCACACCCTCTAATGAAAAACTGTTTTTT
TRBV7-9	TRBJ2-1	few	NA	CASSSEDNEQFF	TGTGCCAGCAGCTCAGAGGACAATGAGCAGTTCTTC
TRBV9	TRBJ2-1	NA	TRBD2	CASSPRYRGTASGGALSYNEQFF	TGTGCCAGCAGCCCTAGATACCGTGGGACAGCTAGCGGGGGAGCCCTCTCCTACAATGAGCAGTTCTTC
TRBV6-6	TRBJ1-5	few	NA	CASSPSGQPQHF	TGTGCCAGCAGCCCTTCGGGTCAGCCCCAGCATTTT
TRBV5-4	TRBJ2-7	NA	NA	CASSLAGRSYEQYF	TGTGCCAGCAGCTTGGCCGGGCGGAGCTACGAGCAGTACTTC
TRBV28	TRBJ2-3	NA	NA	CASSFQGTDTQYF	TGTGCCAGCAGTTTTCAGGGCACCGATACGCAGTATTTT
TRBV19	TRBJ1-5	NA	NA	CASSIKQIQPQHF	TGTGCCAGTAGTATCAAACAGATTCAGCCCCAGCATTTT
TRBV18	TRBJ2-1	few	NA	CASSSRDSRNEQFF	TGTGCCAGCTCATCGCGGGACTCTAGGAATGAGCAGTTCTTC
TRBV2	TRBJ1-2	NA	NA	CASSTRDRGYTF	TGTGCCAGCAGTACCAGGGATCGCGGCTACACCTTC
TRBV7-3	TRBJ2-2	NA	NA	CASSLNGAANTGELFF	TGTGCCAGCAGCTTAAACGGGGCGGCGAACACCGGGGAGCTGTTTTTT
TRBV7-6	TRBJ2-7	NA	NA	CASSFAPRAGDHEQYF	TGTGCCAGCAGCTTCGCCCCAAGGGCAGGTGACCACGAGCAGTACTTC
TRBV4-2	TRBJ2-3	NA	NA	CASSRELGPIGNTQYF	TGTGCCAGCAGCCGAGAACTAGGGCCGATCGGGAATACGCAGTATTTT
TRBV6-6	TRBJ2-4	NA	TRBD1	CASNIRDRSKNIQYF	TGTGCCAGCAACATAAGGGACAGATCCAAAAACATTCAGTACTTC
TRBV11-2	TRBJ2-1	NA	NA	CASSLVGGEQFF	TGTGCCAGCAGCTTAGTGGGTGGTGAGCAGTTCTTC
TRBV7-9	TRBJ1-1	NA	NA	CASRRIVNTEAFF	TGTGCCAGCAGGCGCATCGTGAACACTGAAGCTTTCTTT
TRBV6-6	TRBJ2-7	few	TRBD1	CASRLGTGGAYEQYF	TGTGCCAGCAGATTGGGGACAGGGGGCGCATACGAGCAGTACTTC
TRBV7-6	TRBJ2-7	NA	NA	CASSPLGRGGEQYF	TGTGCCAGCAGCCCTTTGGGCAGGGGAGGCGAGCAGTACTTC
TRBV9	TRBJ1-1	few	NA	CEEDFLDAIRSNTEAFF	TGTGAGGAGGACTTCTTAGACGCGATCAGAAGCAACACTGAAGCTTTCTTT
TRBV27	TRBJ1-1	few	TRBD1	CASSLLRAGGGTEAFF	TGTGCCAGCAGTTTACTTCGGGCAGGGGGTGGCACTGAAGCTTTCTTT
TRBV7-9	TRBJ1-1	few	NA	CASSLAGSGTEAFF	TGTGCCAGCAGCTTAGCAGGGAGTGGCACTGAAGCTTTCTTT
TRBV25-1	TRBJ2-3	NA	NA	CASSRWGGRTDTQYF	TGTGCCAGCAGTCGATGGGGGGGGCGCACAGATACGCAGTATTTT
TRBV6-5	TRBJ1-5	NA	NA	CASSYGGNQPQHF	TGTGCCAGCAGTTACGGTGGCAATCAGCCCCAGCATTTT
TRBV7-9	TRBJ1-5	few	NA	CASSVDSNSNQPQHF	TGTGCCAGCAGCGTCGACAGTAATAGCAATCAGCCCCAGCATTTT
TRBV7-9	TRBJ2-7	few	TRBD1	CASSPIGTGSYEQYF	TGTGCCAGCAGCCCGATAGGGACAGGTTCCTACGAGCAGTACTTC
TRBV5-4	TRBJ2-2	few	TRBD1	CASSPRQGGGELFF	TGTGCCAGCAGCCCGAGACAGGGCGGCGGGGAGCTGTTTTTT
TRBV30	TRBJ1-5	NA	NA	CAWSVISNQPQHF	TGTGCCTGGAGTGTGATCAGTAATCAGCCCCAGCATTTT
TRBV30	TRBJ2-2	NA	TRBD1	CAWGTGNTGELFF	TGTGCCTGGGGGACAGGGAACACCGGGGAGCTGTTTTTT
TRBV9	TRBJ1-2	NA	NA	CASSTDPGADYGYTF	TGTGCCAGCAGTACCGATCCGGGGGCGGACTATGGCTACACCTTC
TRBV7-2	TRBJ2-5	few	TRBD2	CASSLSLAGGKTQYF	TGTGCCAGCAGCTTATCGTTAGCGGGGGGAAAGACCCAGTACTTC
TRBV27	TRBJ1-3	NA	NA	CASGGVSGNTIYF	TGTGCCAGCGGCGGGGTCTCTGGAAACACCATATATTTT
TRBV6-5	TRBJ1-2	few	TRBD1	CASSSDGQALGYGYTF	TGTGCCAGCAGTTCCGACGGACAGGCCTTGGGCTATGGCTACACCTTC
TRBV28	TRBJ1-2	once	TRBD1	CASSQPGQPPNYGYTF	TGTGCCAGCAGTCAGCCGGGACAGCCTCCTAACTATGGCTACACCTTC
TRBV7-2	TRBJ2-2	NA	TRBD1	CASSLGGQLQGYTGELFF	TGTGCCAGCAGCTTAGGGGGACAGTTACAAGGTTACACCGGGGAGCTGTTTTTT
TRBV28	TRBJ2-2	NA	TRBD2	CASTPIAGKADTGELFF	TGTGCCAGCACCCCCATAGCGGGAAAAGCCGACACCGGGGAGCTGTTTTTT
TRBV6-5	TRBJ2-1	NA	NA	CASSMTGTPYNEQFF	TGTGCCAGCAGCATGACCGGGACACCCTACAATGAGCAGTTCTTC
TRBV18	TRBJ2-7	NA	NA	CASSPNSYEQYF	TGTGCCAGCTCACCCAACTCCTACGAGCAGTACTTC
TRBV9	TRBJ2-2	few	TRBD1	CASSVGQGSDTGELFF	TGTGCCAGCAGCGTAGGACAGGGTAGTGACACCGGGGAGCTGTTTTTT
TRBV27	TRBJ2-1	few	TRBD2	CASRDMSSGGNEQFF	TGTGCCAGCAGGGATATGTCTAGCGGGGGGAATGAGCAGTTCTTC
TRBV5-6	TRBJ2-2	few	TRBD1	CASSSPTGLAGELFF	TGTGCCAGCAGCTCACCGACAGGGTTGGCCGGGGAGCTGTTTTTT
TRBV5-1	TRBJ1-1	NA	NA	CASSFDGPYTEAFF	TGCGCCAGCAGCTTTGACGGGCCTTACACTGAAGCTTTCTTT
TRBV30	TRBJ1-2	few	NA	CAWSLGWNYGYTF	TGTGCCTGGTCCCTGGGTTGGAACTATGGCTACACCTTC
TRBV6-1	TRBJ1-2	NA	NA	CASSEEWIPTNYGYTF	TGTGCCAGCAGTGAAGAGTGGATCCCCACTAACTATGGCTACACCTTC
TRBV7-9	TRBJ1-5	NA	NA	CASSLGAGGDNQPQHF	TGTGCCAGCAGCTTAGGTGCGGGGGGAGACAATCAGCCCCAGCATTTT
TRBV5-6	TRBJ1-2	few	TRBD1	CASSTRTGVGYTF	TGTGCCAGCAGCACACGGACAGGGGTCGGCTACACCTTC
TRBV29-1	TRBJ2-3	NA	TRBD1	CSVDTRGTDTQYF	TGCAGCGTTGATACCAGGGGGACAGATACGCAGTATTTT